A selection of T cell receptor beta chains follows, all from one sample in a study of blood T cell repertoires in COVID-19. Assay used: immunoSEQ multiplex PCR; TCRdb lists only in-frame clones, some missing. The table lists some 400,000 clones, nearly 90% of them singletons. The source material was peripheral blood. Receptors were obtained from a man aged 18 to 30 with active or convalescent COVID-19. The CDR3 runs from the conserved cysteine through the conserved F or W. Fields, in order: clone size, J gene, D gene, CDR3 length, V gene, CDR3 DNA, CDR3 protein. D genes are given only for firm matches. For some rows the clone size is stated as once, few or many, or as a class when expanded; others skip it.

size: -
J: TRBJ1-2
D: -
length: 15
V: TRBV28
DNA: TGTGCCAGCAGTTTTGACCTCGGGGCTAACTATGGCTACACCTTC
CDR3: CASSFDLGANYGYTF

size: -
J: TRBJ1-5
D: TRBD1
length: 15
V: TRBV4-1
DNA: TGCGCCAGCAGCCAGCTACAGGGGGCGAATCAGCCCCAGCATTTT
CDR3: CASSQLQGANQPQHF

size: -
J: TRBJ2-1
D: TRBD2
length: 16
V: TRBV7-3
DNA: TGTGCCAGCAGCTTAGAAGCGGGAGTCGCCTACAATGAGCAGTTCTTC
CDR3: CASSLEAGVAYNEQFF

size: -
J: TRBJ2-7
D: -
length: 15
V: TRBV11-1
DNA: TGTGCCAGCAGCTTAGCACTAGCTGTTTCCTACGAGCAGTACTTC
CDR3: CASSLALAVSYEQYF

size: once
J: TRBJ1-1
D: TRBD1
length: 16
V: TRBV20-1
DNA: TGCAGTGCTAGTGATCTAATCGGACAGGGGGCTACTGAAGCTTTCTTT
CDR3: CSASDLIGQGATEAFF

size: -
J: TRBJ2-1
D: -
length: 15
V: TRBV4-3
DNA: TGCGCCAGCAGCCAAGTACAGGGCCCCTACAATGAGCAGTTCTTC
CDR3: CASSQVQGPYNEQFF

size: once
J: TRBJ2-2
D: TRBD2
length: 17
V: TRBV27
DNA: TGTGCCAGCACTTGGGACTTTAGCGGGATTCTGCCCGGGGAGCTGTTTTTT
CDR3: CASTWDFSGILPGELFF

size: -
J: TRBJ1-1
D: -
length: 11
V: TRBV7-9
DNA: TGTGCCAGCAGCTCGGGCACTGAAGCTTTCTTT
CDR3: CASSSGTEAFF

size: -
J: TRBJ2-7
D: TRBD1
length: 16
V: TRBV9
DNA: TGTGCCAGCAGCGTAGCGGGGACAGGGGGCTCCTACGAGCAGTACTTC
CDR3: CASSVAGTGGSYEQYF

size: -
J: TRBJ2-1
D: -
length: 16
V: TRBV4-1
DNA: TGCGCCAGCAGCCAAGAAGTGGAGGCCTCCTACAATGAGCAGTTCTTC
CDR3: CASSQEVEASYNEQFF

size: -
J: TRBJ2-7
D: TRBD1
length: 15
V: TRBV11-3
DNA: TGTGCCAGCAGCTCCCCCGGGACAGCGTTCTCCGAGCAGTACTTC
CDR3: CASSSPGTAFSEQYF

size: -
J: TRBJ1-2
D: -
length: 12
V: TRBV15
DNA: TGTGCCACCAGGGAGGGGCCTTATGGCTACACCTTC
CDR3: CATREGPYGYTF

size: -
J: TRBJ2-3
D: TRBD1
length: 13
V: TRBV27
DNA: TGTGCCAGCAGTCGACAGGGCCCAGATACGCAGTATTTT
CDR3: CASSRQGPDTQYF

size: -
J: TRBJ1-4
D: -
length: 16
V: TRBV7-2
DNA: TGTGCCAGCAGCGCCCATCCGGGACTTAATAATGAAAAACTGTTTTTT
CDR3: CASSAHPGLNNEKLFF

size: -
J: TRBJ1-1
D: TRBD1
length: 14
V: TRBV13
DNA: TGTGCCAGCAGCATGGACAGGAGGAACACTGAAGCTTTCTTT
CDR3: CASSMDRRNTEAFF

size: -
J: TRBJ1-1
D: TRBD1
length: 12
V: TRBV19
DNA: TGTGCCAGCGCAGGGGGCAACACTGAAGCTTTCTTT
CDR3: CASAGGNTEAFF

size: -
J: TRBJ1-4
D: -
length: 15
V: TRBV18
DNA: TGTGCCAGCTCGTCGCTACAGGGTGGGAATGAAAAACTGTTTTTT
CDR3: CASSSLQGGNEKLFF

size: once
J: TRBJ1-1
D: -
length: 14
V: TRBV7-8
DNA: TGTGCCAGCAGCTCCGGGCAGGGGAACACTGAAGCTTTCTTT
CDR3: CASSSGQGNTEAFF

size: -
J: TRBJ1-2
D: -
length: 12
V: TRBV29-1
DNA: TGCAGCGTTGACACAGGGAACTATGGCTACACCTTC
CDR3: CSVDTGNYGYTF

size: -
J: TRBJ1-2
D: -
length: 16
V: TRBV6-1
DNA: TGTGCCAGCAGTGAGACCATTCGGGGGGAATGGGATGGCTACACCTTC
CDR3: CASSETIRGEWDGYTF

size: -
J: TRBJ2-7
D: TRBD1
length: 13
V: TRBV27
DNA: TGTGCCAGCAGTCCCCGGGACAGGGTAGAGCAGTACTTC
CDR3: CASSPRDRVEQYF

size: once
J: TRBJ2-1
D: TRBD2
length: 18
V: TRBV7-9
DNA: TGTGCCAGCAGCACACCGATAAAGGTGGCGGGAGGGCCCTATGAGCAGTTCTTC
CDR3: CASSTPIKVAGGPYEQFF

size: -
J: TRBJ2-5
D: -
length: 15
V: TRBV6-1
DNA: TGTGCCAGCAGCCAGCTAGCGGTTGGGGGGGCGACCCAGTACTTC
CDR3: CASSQLAVGGATQYF